The next 15 T cell receptor beta chains were all read from a single sample in a study of blood T cell repertoires in COVID-19. Data came from immunoSEQ multiplex PCR; TCRdb stores just in-frame clones and leaves some out. The repertoire holds about 24,000 clones, roughly 86% seen once, with about a quarter in the top ten. Sequencing used peripheral blood. The source of these receptors is a human donor with active COVID-19. The donor label of this sample is uncertain.

The chain recombines TRBV3-1 (or the pseudogene TRBV3-2) with TRBJ1-2; no firm D call. Looked up from germline, CDR1 is LGHDT and CDR2 is YNNKEL (reference sequence). The CDR3 spans 13 residues. Trimming took 1 base from V and 7 from J, leaving 10 bases between them. This chain's CDR3 is CASSQGALGGYTF. The CDR3 DNA sequence: TGTGCCAGCAGCCAAGGGGCGTTGGGTGGCTACACCTTC.

A few counts support this clone. This chain connects TRBV13 to TRBJ2-3, with D unclear. This CDR3 region has 14 residues. V was shortened by 5 bases and J by 0 bases, with 9 bases between the two germline ends. Looked up from germline, CDR1 is PRHDT and CDR2 is FYEKMQ (reference sequence). The CDR3 coding sequence is TGTGCCAGCAGCCGCTTAGCTAGCACAGATACGCAGTATTTT. Its protein is CASSRLASTDTQYF.

The chain employs TRBV5-6 and TRBJ1-5, with 8 bases lining up with TRBD1. Germline CDR1 is SGHDT and CDR2 is YYEEEE. The ends lost 3 bases at V and 2 bases at J; junction bases unmatched: 7. This CDR3 is built from 16 residues. The CDR3 spells CASSSQAQGGNQPQHF. The CDR3 DNA reads as TGTGCCAGCAGCTCCCAAGCACAGGGGGGCAATCAGCCCCAGCATTTT. Complete variable domain (other parts from reference TRBV5-6 and TRBJ1-5): DAGVTQSPTHLIKTRGQQVTLRCSPKSGHDTVSWYQQALGQGPQFIFQYYEEEERQRGNFPDRFSGHQFPNYSSELNVNALLLGDSALYLCASSSQAQGGNQPQHFGDGTRLSIL.

The chain combines TRBV28 with TRBJ1-2, with 9 bases aligning to TRBD1. CDR3 length: 13 amino acids. From germline, CDR1 is MDHEN and CDR2 SYDVKM. The trim removed 6 bases at V and 4 bases at J, leaving 3 bases unmatched. This chain's CDR3 is CASSRGQGYGYTF. The CDR3 DNA reads as TGTGCCAGCAGCCGGGGACAGGGCTATGGCTACACCTTC.

This chain links TRBV27 with TRBJ1-2; TRBD1 matches at 11 bases. The CDR3 is made up of 15 amino acids. Losses at the gene ends were 2 bases for V and 2 bases for J; bases not matched to a gene: 1. Germline lookup yields CDR1 MNHEY and CDR2 SMNVEV (reference sequence). The CDR3 nucleotides read TGTGCCAGCAGTTTAGGACAGGGGGCGAACTATGGCTACACCTTC. It specifies CASSLGQGANYGYTF.

The chain is built from TRBV7-2 and TRBJ1-6; TRBD1 might be the D (6 bases). The CDR3 covers 15 residues. Germline V CDR1 and CDR2: SGHTA, FQGNSA. Trimming cost V 4 bases and J 8 bases, with 15 bases left between them. The CDR3, as DNA: TGTGCCAGCAGCTACTACAGGGCTGAGGATTCACCCCTCCACTTT. It codes for CASSYYRAEDSPLHF.

The gene calls are TRBV28 and TRBJ2-6, with 10 bases fitting TRBD1. CDR3 length: 17 residues. Per the germline V gene, CDR1 is MDHEN and CDR2 is SYDVKM. V dropped 4 bases and J dropped 2; count of bases not matched to a gene: 5. CDR3 sequence reads: CASSSSGTGAGANVLTF. The CDR3 coding sequence is TGTGCCAGCAGTTCCTCCGGGACAGGGGCTGGGGCCAACGTCCTGACTTTC.

The chain couples TRBV11-2 to TRBJ2-7; no clear D gene. Trimming cost V 5 bases and J 2 bases, with 7 bases left between them. CDR1 is SGHAT, CDR2 FQNNGV, per germline. This CDR3 has 12 amino acids. This CDR3 is CASSPQPYEQYF. As DNA, the CDR3 is TGTGCCAGCAGCCCACAGCCCTACGAGCAGTACTTC.

This clone was recorded a few times. A junction end diverges from the germline sequence, so it may reflect a read error. The chain has TRBV7-7 and TRBJ2-7; TRBD2 agrees at 10 bases. In germline, CDR1 is SSHAT, CDR2 FNYEAQ (reference sequence). The CDR3 contains 15 residues. The CDR3 loop reads CASSLGLADIYEQYF. The CDR3 nucleotides are TGTGCTAGCAGCCTTGGACTAGCGGATATCTACGAGCAGTACTTC.

As regards this clone: One end of the junction varies from germline; a read error may be responsible. The J gene is TRBJ2-5, the V gene TRBV6-1; 9 bases fit TRBD2. Per the germline V gene, CDR1 is MNHNS and CDR2 is SASEGT. This CDR3 is built from 14 residues. In DNA form, the CDR3 reads TGTGCCCGCAGTGCGGGGGGGGCGGGGGAGACCCAGTACTTC. Protein: CARSAGGAGETQYF.

The rearrangement joins TRBV5-1 to TRBJ2-2; 15 bases line up with TRBD2. Per the germline V gene, CDR1 is SGHRS and CDR2 is YFSETQ. CDR3 length: 17 residues. The V gene end was trimmed by 4 bases and the J gene end by 1 base; junction bases not matched to a gene: 2. The CDR3 reads CASSRTSGRVNTGELFF. The DNA of the CDR3 is TGCGCCAGCAGCCGGACTAGCGGGAGGGTGAACACCGGGGAGCTGTTTTTT.

The chain is built from TRBV6-2 or TRBV6-3 and TRBJ2-2, with a possible D match to TRBD1 (6 bases). The germline V and J ends were trimmed by 5 bases and 0 bases, with 10 bases remaining between them. There are 15 residues in the CDR3. Germline CDR1 reads MNHEY; CDR2 reads SVGEGT. CDR3 sequence reads: CASSEDSSNTGELFF. The CDR3 bases are TGTGCCAGCAGTGAGGACAGTTCGAACACCGGGGAGCTGTTTTTT.

The rearrangement joins TRBV18 to TRBJ1-2; 8 nucleotides match TRBD1. This CDR3 is built from 17 residues. The V gene's germline CDR1 is KGHSH and CDR2 LQKENI. Unmatched junction bases numbered 17, after V lost 3 bases and J lost 8 bases. The CDR3 DNA follows: TGTGCCAGCTCACCGAAGACCTGGGGGCAGGGGGCGCGGGGCTACACCTTC. Translated: CASSPKTWGQGARGYTF.

CDR3 in amino acids: CASSYMAGYQPQHF. CDR3 coding DNA: TGTGCCAGCAGTTACATGGCAGGTTACCAGCCCCAGCATTTT. The gene calls are TRBV6-5 and TRBJ1-5; D gene unclear. The CDR3 totals 14 residues. Germline V CDR1 and CDR2: MNHEY, SVGAGI. The ends were cut back, 2 bases at V and 7 bases at J, with 12 bases in the middle.

The chain carries TRBV2 and TRBJ1-2; D is ambiguous. The germline V and J ends were trimmed by 7 bases and 0 bases, with 12 bases remaining between them. This CDR3 is 14 amino acids long. Germline CDR1 SNHLY, CDR2 FYNNEI. DNA of the CDR3: TGTGCCAGCATTTTCGGGGTAGCTAACTATGGCTACACCTTC. It yields the protein CASIFGVANYGYTF.